This passage covers 3 T cell receptor beta chains from one sample sequenced in a study of CD8+ T cells in alopecia areata. Extracted RNA was reverse transcribed, and the resulting cDNA served as sequencing template. Clones were read by immunoSEQ multiplex PCR, and TCRdb kept only the in-frame ones, dropping some. The table includes roughly 120,000 clones, about 60% detected once. Treatment meaning: oral pan-JAK inhibitor, 5-10 mg twice daily. Sample: CD8+ T cells sorted from blood, taken at week 24, from a patient treated with tofacitinib. These receptors were collected from a human donor with alopecia areata.

This chain connects TRBV25-1 to TRBJ2-1, with D perhaps matching TRBD1 or TRBD2 (7 bases each). The length of the CDR3 is 16 residues. The germline V gene encodes CDR1 MGHDK and CDR2 SYGVNS. Trimming shortened V by 2 bases and J by 3 bases, and 14 bases separated the two germline ends. The CDR3 nucleotides are TGTGCCAGCAGTGAAAGGGGGCGGGGGAGCTACAATGAGCAGTTCTTC. It yields the protein CASSERGRGSYNEQFF.

The J gene is TRBJ2-1, the V gene TRBV10-3, with 12 bases lining up with TRBD2. The J segment lost 8 bases and the V segment lost 6 bases, leaving 5 bases of the junction unmatched. Germline assignment: CDR1 ENHRY and CDR2 SYGVKD. The length of the CDR3 is 14 residues. The CDR3 sequence is CAISRTSGDYEQFF. For the CDR3, the DNA is TGTGCCATCAGCAGGACTAGCGGGGATTATGAGCAGTTCTTC.

This chain uses TRBV9 with TRBJ2-3, with 7 nucleotides matching TRBD1. After removal of 3 bases from V and 0 bases from J, the junction contained 4 bases not matched to a gene. From germline, CDR1 is SGDLS and CDR2 YYNGEE. The CDR3 has 15 residues. CDR3 protein: CASSAGQASTDTQYF. CDR3 in DNA: TGTGCCAGCAGCGCAGGACAGGCGAGCACAGATACGCAGTATTTT.